Listed here are 7 T cell receptor beta chains from one sample, sequenced in a study of CD8 T cell repertoires and HIV-1 epitope variants. Antigens for these TCRs are unknown. This table comes from immunoSEQ multiplex PCR, and its TCRdb copy is limited to in-frame clones, with some not included. The sample includes 5,200 or so clones, approximately 64% seen only once; the top ten take 40% to 55%. The sequencing input was cultured CD8+ T cells derived from PBMCs. Every receptor here comes from a male donor with HIV.

This chain joins TRBV6-5 and TRBJ1-2; 8 bases line up with TRBD1. Trimming took 0 bases from V and 4 from J; bases not matched to a gene: 1. CDR3 length: 14 residues. Germline V gene data show CDR1 as MNHEY and CDR2 as SVGAGI. The CDR3 reads CASSYSDRGYGYTF. In DNA form, the CDR3 reads TGTGCCAGCAGTTACTCTGACAGGGGCTATGGCTACACCTTC.

V is TRBV27 and J is TRBJ2-7; 11 nucleotides align to TRBD1. The CDR3 runs to 14 residues. CDR1 is MNHEY and CDR2 is SMNVEV in the germline V gene (reference sequence). Unmatched junction bases numbered 4, after V lost 3 bases and J lost 6 bases. The chain's CDR3 is CASSFGQGAIEQYF. CDR3 DNA: TGTGCCAGCAGTTTCGGACAGGGGGCTATCGAGCAGTACTTC.

CDR3 DNA: TGCAGCGTTGCGTCAGTAGGGGGCCTGGGGAATGAGCAGTTCTTC. Translated: CSVASVGGLGNEQFF. The chain couples TRBV29-1 to TRBJ2-1, with 7 nucleotides matching TRBD1. CDR3 size: 15 residues. V shed 4 bases and J 7 bases; nucleotides not matched to a gene: 13. The germline gives CDR1 SQVTM, CDR2 ANQGSEA.

The chain carries TRBV5-1 and TRBJ2-5, with no clear D. The CDR3 extends over 18 amino acids. Germline V CDR1 and CDR2: SGHRS, YFSETQ. Trimming removed 0 bases at V and 1 base at J, with 19 bases between. The chain's CDR3 is CASSLESWGTAVQETQYF. CDR3 bases: TGCGCCAGCAGCTTGGAGTCATGGGGAACAGCCGTCCAAGAGACCCAGTACTTC.

The gene calls are TRBV5-1 and TRBJ1-3; the D is unclear. V lost 4 bases to trimming and J lost 0 bases, with 8 bases between them. Per germline, CDR1 SGHRS and CDR2 YFSETQ. This CDR3 contains 14 residues. The CDR3 DNA follows: TGCGCCAGCAGCCCGGACGGCTCTGGAAACACCATATATTTT. Residues: CASSPDGSGNTIYF. Full variable domain (outside the CDR3, taken from reference TRBV5-1 and TRBJ1-3): KAGVTQTPRYLIKTRGQQVTLSCSPISGHRSVSWYQQTPGQGLQFLFEYFSETQRNKGNFPGRFSGRQFSNSRSEMNVSTLELGDSALYLCASSPDGSGNTIYFGEGSWLTVV.

V usage is TRBV7-2 and J usage is TRBJ2-5; tentative D call: TRBD1 (8 bases). V was cut by 5 bases and J by 3 bases, with 13 bases left in between. Germline CDR1 SGHTA, CDR2 FQGNSA. The CDR3 is 14 residues long. CDR3 residues: CASSVTGGEETQYF. The CDR3 nucleotides read TGTGCCAGCAGCGTAACAGGGGGGGAAGAGACCCAGTACTTC.

The gene calls are TRBV19 and TRBJ1-2; D not resolved. Germline V CDR1 and CDR2: LNHDA, SQIVND (reference sequence). V was trimmed by 3 bases and J by 8 bases, leaving 10 bases between them. The CDR3 has 12 residues. The CDR3 here is CASSMGGLGYTF. The CDR3 region has the DNA TGTGCCAGTAGTATGGGAGGGCTCGGCTACACCTTC.